The 2 T cell receptor beta chains below were found in one sample sequenced in a study of CD4 T cells in relation to SARS-CoV-2 and coronaviruses. TCRdb's table, derived via immunoSEQ multiplex PCR, lists solely in-frame clones and lacks some. The sample has about 15,000 clones; 75% to 85% are singletons. Their antigen targets remain unknown. Before the COVID-19 pandemic, during about 2011-2019, CD4+ T cells were taken from unexposed donors. After around nine days of culture, CD4+ T cells were isolated. Sequenced sample: CD4+ T cells from PBMCs, cultured in vitro. These receptors originate from a human donor in good health.

This clone has a handful of counts. The genes are TRBV24-1 and TRBJ2-2, with D perhaps TRBD2 (5 bases). In germline, CDR1 is KGHDR, CDR2 SFDVKD. The CDR3 has 15 amino acids. V lost 3 bases and J lost 1, with 8 bases in between. The CDR3 is CATSDPAGNTGELFF. The CDR3 nucleotides read TGTGCCACCAGTGATCCTGCGGGGAACACCGGGGAGCTGTTTTTT.

The chain uses TRBV4-1 and TRBJ1-1; tentatively, D is TRBD1 (6 bases). With 5 bases removed from V and 0 bases from J, the gap between germline ends came to 10 bases. Germline V gives CDR1 MGHRA, CDR2 YSYEKL. This CDR3 is built from 14 residues. The CDR3 spells CASSTQGLNTEAFF. In DNA, the CDR3 is TGCGCCAGCAGCACACAGGGTCTGAACACTGAAGCTTTCTTT.